The present T cell receptor (beta chain) was sequenced within a study of blood T cell repertoires in COVID-19. On the study more broadly: Whether acute or convalescent, the COVID-19 samples came from the United States, Italy and Spain. In each case, the material was cDNA or gDNA derived from T cells, B-cell-depleted T cells, or PBMCs.

V was clipped by 4 bases and J by 3 bases, with 14 bases between them. The CDR3 extends over 15 amino acids. Per germline, CDR1 LNHDA and CDR2 SQIVND (reference sequence). A few counts support this clone. Per the original methods: Estimation of nucleated cell counts relied on the amplification of reference gene primers. Using immunoSEQ multiplex PCR, the repertoire was profiled, and TCRdb retains in-frame clones only, with some absent. From that table come the V and J calls and clone size; the DNA was used to work out D and trimming. This table holds roughly 150,000 clones, approximately 90% found once.

This chain uses TRBV19 with TRBJ2-3; TRBD2 might be the D (6 bases). This clonotype was obtained from a woman aged 70-85 years with acute or convalescent COVID-19. The material sequenced was peripheral blood. The CDR3 DNA follows: TGTGCCAGTAGTACGGGGAGGATACAAACAGATACGCAGTATTTT. Protein product: CASSTGRIQTDTQYF.